The 23 T cell receptor beta chains listed next were all sequenced from one sample in a study of T-cell memory formation after mild COVID-19. MiXCR, run by TCRdb on the 5' RACE reads, gives a single entry per CDR3 protein. The sample carries some 100,000 distinct CDR3 sequences, over 8.5% recorded once. Input material: PBMCs or a T cell subset sorted from them (not recorded which). The origin of the receptors is a man younger than 35 who had mild COVID-19 (a few samples of this study predate the infection). Cell type and time point are not known.

In its sample, this clonotype was seen a few times. The V call is TRBV6-2 or TRBV6-3, the J call TRBJ2-1; D is ambiguous. The CDR3 sequence is 13 residues long. Germline-derived CDR1 and CDR2 are MNHEY and SVGEGT. The V end lost 4 bases, the J end lost 6 bases, and 10 bases lay between the germline ends. The CDR3, as DNA: TGTGCCAGCAGTTCCAGGTCGGCCAATGAGCAGTTCTTC. Its protein product is CASSSRSANEQFF.

V is TRBV3-1 and J is TRBJ2-7, with D perhaps TRBD1 (6 bases). From germline, CDR1 is LGHDT and CDR2 YNNKEL (reference sequence). The CDR3 spans 12 residues. Deletions cut 4 bases from V and 7 bases from J, with 11 bases between. As DNA, the CDR3 is TGTGCCAGCAGCCGCAACAGGGATGAGCAGTACTTC. Its translation is CASSRNRDEQYF.

This clonotype was seen a few times. This sequence joins TRBV29-1 and TRBJ2-2, with D possibly being TRBD1 or TRBD2 (5 bases each). Germline CDR1 reads SQVTM; CDR2 reads ANQGSEA. Trimming removed 6 bases at V and 3 bases at J, with 11 bases between. The CDR3 is 13 residues long. The CDR3 DNA reads TGCAGCGTGCCGGGACGGGACACCGGGGAGCTGTTTTTT. Its translation is CSVPGRDTGELFF.

The rearrangement joins TRBV7-9 to TRBJ1-1; D is unclear. Germline loops: CDR1 SEHNR, CDR2 FQNEAQ (reference sequence). The CDR3 spans 15 residues. Deletions cut 0 bases from V and 0 bases from J, with 8 bases between. In nucleotides, the CDR3 is TGTGCCAGCAGCTTAGCCGGGGTCATGAACACTGAAGCTTTCTTT. Translated, it gives CASSLAGVMNTEAFF.

In its sample, this clonotype was seen many times. The chain couples TRBV12-3 or TRBV12-4 to TRBJ2-1; D not resolved. V was cut by 7 bases and J by 9 bases, with 13 bases left in between. The CDR3 extends over 12 amino acids. The CDR3 region has the DNA TGTGCCAGCACCCCTGGGTTGGGTGAGCAGTTCTTC. Its translation: CASTPGLGEQFF.

The chain joins TRBV4-1 to TRBJ1-5, with 10 bases aligning to TRBD1. CDR1 MGHRA and CDR2 YSYEKL come from the germline V gene. The CDR3 is made up of 15 amino acids. The junction had 1 base not matched to a gene; V was cut back by 3 bases and J by 2 bases. Here the CDR3 DNA reads TGCGCCAGCAGCCAGGGGACAGGGGGCAATCAGCCCCAGCATTTT. It is translated as CASSQGTGGNQPQHF.

This clonotype was seen ten or more times. V is TRBV12-3 or TRBV12-4 and J is TRBJ2-7, with D maybe TRBD1 (5 bases). V was clipped by 8 bases and J by 4 bases, with 15 bases between them. The CDR3 is 13 residues long. The CDR3 protein is CASGPTDRYEQYF. The CDR3 DNA reads TGTGCCAGCGGGCCAACCGACAGATACGAGCAGTACTTC.

This chain uses TRBV15 with TRBJ2-5; perhaps TRBD2 as D (6 bases). In germline, CDR1 is LNHNV, CDR2 YYDKDF (reference sequence). Trimming took 0 bases from V and 5 from J, leaving 16 bases between them. CDR3 size: 16 residues. The CDR3, as DNA: TGTGCCACCAGCAGAGATCAGGCGGGGTTTGATGAGACCCAGTACTTC. Translation gives CATSRDQAGFDETQYF.

The CDR3 here is CASSPRGGGEQYF. The CDR3 coding sequence is TGTGCCAGCAGCCCTAGAGGGGGGGGCGAGCAGTACTTC. The rearrangement links TRBV13 to TRBJ2-7, with D possibly matching TRBD2 (7 bases). This CDR3 has 13 amino acids. Germline CDR1 reads PRHDT; CDR2 reads FYEKMQ (reference sequence). V was shortened by 5 bases and J by 6 bases, with 14 bases between the two germline ends.

The chain has TRBV18 and TRBJ1-1; no clear D gene. The CDR3 extends over 14 amino acids. The V gene's germline CDR1 is KGHSH and CDR2 LQKENI. The germline V and J ends were trimmed by 1 base and 7 bases, with 13 bases remaining between them. CDR3: CASSPRWERFEAFF. The CDR3 DNA follows: TGTGCCAGCTCACCACGTTGGGAACGGTTTGAAGCTTTCTTT.

The chain uses TRBV6-1 and TRBJ1-1; tentatively, D is TRBD1 (5 bases). The germline V gene encodes CDR1 MNHNS and CDR2 SASEGT. The CDR3 totals 16 residues. V gave up 2 bases and J gave up 0 bases, with 13 bases separating them. CDR3 residues: CASSEFLGHMNTEAFF. In DNA form, the CDR3 reads TGTGCCAGCAGTGAATTTTTAGGACATATGAACACTGAAGCTTTCTTT.

The CDR3 sequence is CASSLPPGQGVTGELFF. As DNA, the CDR3 is TGCGCCAGCAGCTTGCCTCCGGGACAGGGGGTCACCGGGGAGCTGTTTTTT. J is TRBJ2-2 and V is TRBV5-1, with TRBD1 matching 11 bases. The germline V gene encodes CDR1 SGHRS and CDR2 YFSETQ. The CDR3 is 17 amino acids. Trimming cost V 1 base and J 4 bases; bases outside gene matches: 6.

The chain links TRBV7-9 to TRBJ1-6; no firm D call. This CDR3 is built from 17 residues. Germline CDR1 SEHNR, CDR2 FQNEAQ (reference sequence). V gave up 5 bases and J gave up 2 bases, with 16 bases separating them. The DNA for the CDR3 is TGTGCCAGCAGCCCTACTTCAAGGCGACCCTATAATTCACCCCTCCACTTT. It yields the protein CASSPTSRRPYNSPLHF. The variable domain in full, with the rest retrieved from reference TRBV7-9 and TRBJ1-6, is DTGVSQNPRHKITKRGQNVTFRCDPISEHNRLYWYRQTLGQGPEFLTYFQNEAQLEKSRLLSDRFSAERPKGSFSTLEIQRTEQGDSAMYLCASSPTSRRPYNSPLHFGNGTRLTVT.

This clonotype was seen at least ten times. V gene TRBV27 combines with J gene TRBJ2-7; tentatively, D is TRBD1 (6 bases). Germline-derived CDR1 and CDR2 are MNHEY and SMNVEV (reference sequence). The ends were cut back, 2 bases at V and 4 bases at J, with 12 bases in the middle. The CDR3 loop spans 14 amino acids. CDR3 sequence reads: CASSLRTEGYEQYF. The CDR3 bases are TGTGCCAGCAGTTTAAGGACAGAGGGGTACGAGCAGTACTTC.

The chain uses TRBV6-2 or TRBV6-3 and TRBJ1-1, with 7 bases that match TRBD1. In germline, CDR1 is MNHEY, CDR2 SVGEGT. V gave up 4 bases and J gave up 6 bases; unmatched junction bases: 8. The CDR3 contains 14 residues. CDR3 loop: CASSWGIGTAEAFF. CDR3 bases: TGTGCCAGCAGTTGGGGGATCGGGACAGCTGAAGCTTTCTTT.

In its sample, this clonotype ranks as medium-sized. This chain joins TRBV14 and TRBJ2-7, with unresolved D. The V end lost 3 bases, the J end lost 0 bases, and 3 bases lay between the germline ends. Germline CDR1 SGHDN, CDR2 FVKESK. The CDR3 is 12 amino acids. CDR3 bases: TGTGCCAGCAGCCATAGCTCCTACGAGCAGTACGTC. Translation: CASSHSSYEQYV.

This clonotype was observed a handful of times. This chain links TRBV6-5 with TRBJ2-1; 10 bases align to TRBD2. There are 15 residues in the CDR3. Germline lookup yields CDR1 MNHEY and CDR2 SVGAGI. V dropped 6 bases and J dropped 9; count of bases not matched to a gene: 11. Here the CDR3 DNA reads TGTGCCAGCAGCCCCCTAGCGGGGGTTCGAGGTGAGCAGTTCTTC. This translates into CASSPLAGVRGEQFF.

This clonotype was observed a handful of times. The genes are TRBV12-3 or TRBV12-4 and TRBJ2-3; 8 bases fit TRBD2. V dropped 7 bases and J dropped 2; count of bases not matched to a gene: 11. This CDR3 is 16 amino acids long. CDR3 sequence: CASILRGGSFTDTQYF. The CDR3 coding sequence is TGTGCCAGCATCCTACGGGGGGGATCCTTCACAGATACGCAGTATTTT.

The V gene is TRBV30, the J gene TRBJ1-1; D is uncertain. V gave up 3 bases and J gave up 7 bases, with 12 bases separating them. This CDR3 contains 12 residues. The germline V gene encodes CDR1 GTSNPN and CDR2 SVGIG (reference sequence). The CDR3 DNA reads as TGTGCCTGGAGGCCTAGGATTGTTGAAGCTTTCTTT. This gives the protein CAWRPRIVEAFF.

This clonotype was found many times. The rearrangement links TRBV4-1 to TRBJ1-6, with D possibly TRBD1 on 6 matching bases. The CDR3 covers 18 residues. Trimming removed 3 bases from V and 0 bases from J, with 15 bases in between. The germline CDR1 and CDR2 sequences are MGHRA and YSYEKL. For the CDR3, the DNA is TGCGCCAGCAGCCAGGTGGGACAATGGAGCTCCTATAATTCACCCCTCCACTTT. Protein: CASSQVGQWSSYNSPLHF.

The chain recombines TRBV27 with TRBJ1-6; D is possibly TRBD1 (6 bases). The CDR3 spans 17 residues. Germline CDR1 and CDR2: MNHEY and SMNVEV (reference sequence). The germline V and J ends were trimmed by 6 bases and 7 bases, with 22 bases remaining between them. In DNA form, the CDR3 reads TGTGCCAGCAGGCCGTCCTCCGCGGGGGGGCCCAATTCACCCCTCCACTTT. Translated: CASRPSSAGGPNSPLHF.

This clonotype was picked up a small number of times. The V and J genes are TRBV13 and TRBJ2-2; weak D call: TRBD2 (5 bases). Germline CDR1 PRHDT, CDR2 FYEKMQ (reference sequence). The CDR3 spans 14 residues. Trimming removed 5 bases at V and 4 bases at J, with 11 bases between. CDR3 coding DNA: TGTGCCAGCAGCCATCCTAGCTCCACCGGGGAGCTGTTTTTT. Translating gives CASSHPSSTGELFF.

This clonotype was counted only a few times. V usage is TRBV4-1 and J usage is TRBJ1-1; a weak D match, TRBD1 (5 bases). Germline V lookup: CDR1 MGHRA, CDR2 YSYEKL. The CDR3 consists of 16 residues. Trimming took 3 bases from V and 0 from J, leaving 14 bases between them. CDR3 coding DNA: TGCGCCAGCAGCCAGGGGACCGCGCTCATGAACACTGAAGCTTTCTTT. Its translation: CASSQGTALMNTEAFF.